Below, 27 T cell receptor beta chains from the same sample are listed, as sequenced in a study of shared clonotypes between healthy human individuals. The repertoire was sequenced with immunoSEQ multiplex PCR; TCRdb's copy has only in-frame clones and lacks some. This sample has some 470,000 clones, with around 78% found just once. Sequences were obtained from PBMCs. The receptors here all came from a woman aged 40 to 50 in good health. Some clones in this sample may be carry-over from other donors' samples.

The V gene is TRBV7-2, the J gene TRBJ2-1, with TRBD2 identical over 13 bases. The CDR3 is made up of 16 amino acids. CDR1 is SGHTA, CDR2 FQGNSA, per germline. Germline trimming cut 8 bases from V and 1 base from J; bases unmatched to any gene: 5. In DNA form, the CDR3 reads TGTGCCAGCCTGACTAGCGGGAGGAAGTCCTACAATGAGCAGTTCTTC. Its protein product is CASLTSGRKSYNEQFF. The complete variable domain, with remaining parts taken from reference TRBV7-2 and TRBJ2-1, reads GAGVSQSPSNKVTEKGKDVELRCDPISGHTALYWYRQSLGQGLEFLIYFQGNSAPDKSGLPSDRFSAERTGGSVSTLTIQRTQQEDSAVYLCASLTSGRKSYNEQFFGPGTRLTVL.

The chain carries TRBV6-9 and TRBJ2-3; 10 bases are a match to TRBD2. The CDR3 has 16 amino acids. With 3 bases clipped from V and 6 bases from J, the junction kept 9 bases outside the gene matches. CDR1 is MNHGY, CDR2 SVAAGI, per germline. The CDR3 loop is CASSYQREGRGDTQYF. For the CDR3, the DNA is TGTGCCAGCAGTTACCAGCGGGAGGGCCGGGGGGATACGCAGTATTTT.

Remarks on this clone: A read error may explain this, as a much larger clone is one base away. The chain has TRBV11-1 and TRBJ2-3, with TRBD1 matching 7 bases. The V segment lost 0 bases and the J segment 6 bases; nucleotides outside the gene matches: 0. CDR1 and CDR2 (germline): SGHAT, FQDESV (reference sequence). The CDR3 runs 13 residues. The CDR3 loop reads CASSLARGDTQYF. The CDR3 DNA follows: TGTGCCAGCAGCTTAGCCAGGGGGGATACGCAGTATTTT.

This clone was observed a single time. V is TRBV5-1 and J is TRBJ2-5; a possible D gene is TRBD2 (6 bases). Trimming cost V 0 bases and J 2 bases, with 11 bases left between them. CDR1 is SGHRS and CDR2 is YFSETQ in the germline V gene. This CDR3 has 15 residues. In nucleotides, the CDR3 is TGCGCCAGCAGCTTGGTGGGGACTGGGCAAGAGACCCAGTACTTC. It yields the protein CASSLVGTGQETQYF.

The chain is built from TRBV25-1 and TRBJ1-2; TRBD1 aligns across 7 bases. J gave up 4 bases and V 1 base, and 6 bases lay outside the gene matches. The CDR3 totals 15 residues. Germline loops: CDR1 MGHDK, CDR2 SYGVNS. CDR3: CASSEWGQLSYGYTF. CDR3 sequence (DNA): TGTGCCAGCAGTGAATGGGGACAGCTATCCTATGGCTACACCTTC.

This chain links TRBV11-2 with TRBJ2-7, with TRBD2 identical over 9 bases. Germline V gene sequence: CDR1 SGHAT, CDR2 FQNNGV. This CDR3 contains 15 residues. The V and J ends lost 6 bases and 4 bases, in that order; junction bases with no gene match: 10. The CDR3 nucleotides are TGTGCCAGCAGTGACTACCTAGCGGGACGGTACGAGCAGTACTTC. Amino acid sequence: CASSDYLAGRYEQYF.

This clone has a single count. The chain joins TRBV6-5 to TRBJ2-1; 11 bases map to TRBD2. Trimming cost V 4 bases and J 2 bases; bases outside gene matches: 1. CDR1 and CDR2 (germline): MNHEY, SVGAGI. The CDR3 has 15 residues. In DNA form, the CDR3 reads TGTGCCAGCAGTTTGGGACTAGCGGCCTACAATGAGCAGTTCTTC. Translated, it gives CASSLGLAAYNEQFF.

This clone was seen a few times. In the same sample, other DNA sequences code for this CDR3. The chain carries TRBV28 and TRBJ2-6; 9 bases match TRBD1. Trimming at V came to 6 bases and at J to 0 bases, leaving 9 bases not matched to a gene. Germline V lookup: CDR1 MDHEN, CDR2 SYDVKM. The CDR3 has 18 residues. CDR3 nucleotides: TGTGCCAGCAGCCCCCGTAGGGACAGGGCCTCTGGGGCCAACGTCCTGACTTTC. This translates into CASSPRRDRASGANVLTF.

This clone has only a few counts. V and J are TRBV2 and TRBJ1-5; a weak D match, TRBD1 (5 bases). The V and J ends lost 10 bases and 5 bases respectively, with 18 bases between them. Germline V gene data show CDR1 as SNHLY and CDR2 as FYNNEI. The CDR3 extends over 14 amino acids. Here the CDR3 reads CAIRDSSQDQPQHF. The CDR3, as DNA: TGTGCCATCCGGGACTCTTCCCAGGATCAGCCCCAGCATTTT. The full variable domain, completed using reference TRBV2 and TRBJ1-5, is EPEVTQTPSHQVTQMGQEVILRCVPISNHLYFYWYRQILGQKVEFLVSFYNNEISEKSEIFDDQFSVERPDGSNFTLKIRSTKLEDSAMYFCAIRDSSQDQPQHFGDGTRLSIL.

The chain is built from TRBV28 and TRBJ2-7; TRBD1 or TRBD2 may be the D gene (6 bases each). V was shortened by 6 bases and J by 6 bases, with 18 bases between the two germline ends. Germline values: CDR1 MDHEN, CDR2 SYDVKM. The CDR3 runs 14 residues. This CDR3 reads CASRPGGPPREQYF. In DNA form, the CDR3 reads TGTGCCAGCAGGCCCGGGGGCCCCCCGCGCGAGCAGTACTTC.

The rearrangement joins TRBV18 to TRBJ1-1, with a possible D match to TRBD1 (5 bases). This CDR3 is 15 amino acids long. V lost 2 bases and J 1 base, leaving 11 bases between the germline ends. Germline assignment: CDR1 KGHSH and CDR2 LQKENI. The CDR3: CASSPRRGRNTEAFF. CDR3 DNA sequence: TGTGCCAGCTCACCAAGGAGGGGCAGGAACACTGAAGCTTTCTTT.

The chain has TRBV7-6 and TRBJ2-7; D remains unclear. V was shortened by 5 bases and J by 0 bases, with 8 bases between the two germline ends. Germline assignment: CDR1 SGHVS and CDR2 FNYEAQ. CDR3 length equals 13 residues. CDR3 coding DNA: TGTGCCAGCAGCCCCCTAGTCTCCTACGAGCAGTACTTC. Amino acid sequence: CASSPLVSYEQYF.

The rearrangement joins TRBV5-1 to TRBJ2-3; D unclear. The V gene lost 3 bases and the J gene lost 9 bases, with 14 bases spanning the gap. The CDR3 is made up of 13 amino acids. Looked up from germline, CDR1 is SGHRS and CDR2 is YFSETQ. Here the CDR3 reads CASSSQIVDTQYF. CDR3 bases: TGCGCCAGCAGCTCTCAAATTGTGGACACGCAGTATTTT.

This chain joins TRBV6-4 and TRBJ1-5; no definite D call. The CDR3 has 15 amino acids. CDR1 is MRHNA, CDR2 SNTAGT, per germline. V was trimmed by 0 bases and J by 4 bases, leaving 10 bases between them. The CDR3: CASSDSGRPNQPQHF. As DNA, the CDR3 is TGTGCCAGCAGTGACTCTGGCAGACCAAATCAGCCCCAGCATTTT.

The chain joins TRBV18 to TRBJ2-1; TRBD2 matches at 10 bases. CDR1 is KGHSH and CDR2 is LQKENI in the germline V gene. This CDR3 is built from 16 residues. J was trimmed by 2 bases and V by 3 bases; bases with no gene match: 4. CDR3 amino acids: CASSPESGRAYNEQFF. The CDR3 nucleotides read TGTGCCAGCTCACCTGAAAGCGGGAGGGCCTACAATGAGCAGTTCTTC.

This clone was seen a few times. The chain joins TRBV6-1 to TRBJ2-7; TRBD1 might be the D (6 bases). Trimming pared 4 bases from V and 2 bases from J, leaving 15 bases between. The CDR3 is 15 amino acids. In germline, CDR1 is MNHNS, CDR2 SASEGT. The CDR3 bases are TGTGCCAGCAGTGGGACAGAAATTGGGGCCTACGAGCAGTACTTC. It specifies CASSGTEIGAYEQYF.

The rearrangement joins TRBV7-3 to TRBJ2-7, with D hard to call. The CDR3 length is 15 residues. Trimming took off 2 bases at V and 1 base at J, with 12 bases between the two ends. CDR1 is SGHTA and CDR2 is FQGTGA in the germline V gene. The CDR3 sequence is CASSLYLGGSYEQYF. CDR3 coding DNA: TGTGCCAGCAGCTTATATCTGGGCGGTTCCTACGAGCAGTACTTC. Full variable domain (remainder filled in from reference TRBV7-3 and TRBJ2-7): GAGVSQTPSNKVTEKGKYVELRCDPISGHTALYWYRQSLGQGPEFLIYFQGTGAADDSGLPNDRFFAVRPEGSVSTLKIQRTERGDSAVYLCASSLYLGGSYEQYFGPGTRLTVT.

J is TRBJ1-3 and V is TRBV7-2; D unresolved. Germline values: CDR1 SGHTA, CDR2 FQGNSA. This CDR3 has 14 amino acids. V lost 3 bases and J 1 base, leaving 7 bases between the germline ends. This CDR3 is CASSFGGSGNTIYF. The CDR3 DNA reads TGTGCCAGCAGCTTTGGCGGGTCTGGAAACACCATATATTTT.

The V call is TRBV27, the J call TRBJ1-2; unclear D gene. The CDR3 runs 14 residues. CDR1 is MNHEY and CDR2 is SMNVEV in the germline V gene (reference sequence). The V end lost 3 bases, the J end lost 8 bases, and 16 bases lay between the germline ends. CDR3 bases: TGTGCCAGCAGTTTTTCAGGCCTACTCGGGGGCTACACCTTC. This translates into CASSFSGLLGGYTF.

For the CDR3, the DNA is TGTGCCAGCACATGGGGACTAGCGGGAGAAGTGCAGTACTTC. This gives the protein CASTWGLAGEVQYF. The chain employs TRBV2 and TRBJ2-7; 14 nucleotides agree with TRBD2. V lost 7 bases, J lost 9 bases, and 8 bases stayed unmatched. Germline CDR1 is SNHLY and CDR2 is FYNNEI. The length of the CDR3 is 14 residues.

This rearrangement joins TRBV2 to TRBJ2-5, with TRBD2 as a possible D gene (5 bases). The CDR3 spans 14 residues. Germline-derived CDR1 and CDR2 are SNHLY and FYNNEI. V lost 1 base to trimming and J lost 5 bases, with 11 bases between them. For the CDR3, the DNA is TGTGCCAGCAGTGAAGAGAGGGCAGTGGAGACCCAGTACTTC. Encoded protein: CASSEERAVETQYF.

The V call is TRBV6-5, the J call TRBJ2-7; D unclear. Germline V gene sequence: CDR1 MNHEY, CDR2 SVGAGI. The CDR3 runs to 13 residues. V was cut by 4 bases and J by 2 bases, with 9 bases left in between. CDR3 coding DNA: TGTGCCAGCAGTTCCCCGGGTCCCTACGAGCAGTACTTC. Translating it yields CASSSPGPYEQYF.

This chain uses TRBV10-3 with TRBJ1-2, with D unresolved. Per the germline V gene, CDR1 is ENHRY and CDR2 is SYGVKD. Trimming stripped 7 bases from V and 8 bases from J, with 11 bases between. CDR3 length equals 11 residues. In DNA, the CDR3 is TGTGCCATCAATTCGGGTGTGGGCTACACCTTC. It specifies CAINSGVGYTF.

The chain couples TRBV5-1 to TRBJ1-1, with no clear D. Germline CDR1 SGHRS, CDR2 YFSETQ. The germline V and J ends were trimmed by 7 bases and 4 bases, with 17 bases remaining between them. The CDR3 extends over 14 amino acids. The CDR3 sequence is CASALGSIGTEAFF. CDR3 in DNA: TGCGCCAGCGCGCTCGGGTCGATCGGCACTGAAGCTTTCTTT. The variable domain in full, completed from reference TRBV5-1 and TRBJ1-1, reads KAGVTQTPRYLIKTRGQQVTLSCSPISGHRSVSWYQQTPGQGLQFLFEYFSETQRNKGNFPGRFSGRQFSNSRSEMNVSTLELGDSALYLCASALGSIGTEAFFGQGTRLTVV.

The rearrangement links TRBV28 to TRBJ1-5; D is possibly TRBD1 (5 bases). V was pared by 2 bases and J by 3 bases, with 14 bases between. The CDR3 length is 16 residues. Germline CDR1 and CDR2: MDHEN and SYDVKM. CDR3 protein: CASSLSVRVTNQPQHF. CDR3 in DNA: TGTGCCAGCAGTTTAAGCGTCAGGGTCACCAATCAGCCCCAGCATTTT.

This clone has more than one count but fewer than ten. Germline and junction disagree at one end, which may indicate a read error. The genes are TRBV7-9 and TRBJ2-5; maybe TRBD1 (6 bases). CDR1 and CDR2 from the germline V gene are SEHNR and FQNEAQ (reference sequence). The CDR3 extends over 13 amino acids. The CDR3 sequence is CASSPLDPGGLNF. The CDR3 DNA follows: TGTGCCAGCAGCCCCCTCGACCCTGGGGGCTTGAACTTC.

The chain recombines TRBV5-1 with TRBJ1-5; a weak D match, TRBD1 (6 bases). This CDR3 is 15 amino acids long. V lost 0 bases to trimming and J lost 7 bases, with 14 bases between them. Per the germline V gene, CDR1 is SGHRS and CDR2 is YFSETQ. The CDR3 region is CASSLVGGRGQPQHF. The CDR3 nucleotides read TGCGCCAGCAGCTTGGTCGGGGGGCGCGGGCAGCCCCAGCATTTT.